The rows below give T cell receptor beta chains drawn from one sample of a study of beta chain features in type 1 diabetes. Method: immunoSEQ multiplex PCR; TCRdb's copy keeps in-frame clones and lacks some. The profile shows a few hundred thousand clones, about 15% of them singletons. The sample taken for sequencing was naive CD4+ T cells from blood. The receptors stem from a woman aged 18-35 years in good health. Each CDR3 is given with its conserved first and last residue. Size tells how often a clone was seen (once, few, many) or the class of an expanded clone, and some rows leave it out.

abundance | v_gene | CDR3aa
few | TRBV4-2 | CASSQDAGGSYNEQFF
few | TRBV7-9 | CASSFGGGLYEQYF
few | TRBV7-2 | CASSFSGGAYEQYF
few | TRBV14 | CASNGGADTQYF
- | TRBV7-2 | CASRGAGLRTDTQYF
- | TRBV27 | CASWTSGRSETQYF
- | TRBV6-5 | CASSLDTNQPQHF
few | TRBV4-3 | CASSQDGAGVYNEQFF
- | TRBV6-1 | CASRTGLGNTEAFF
few | TRBV6-5 | CASSPRANYGYTF
few | TRBV27 | CASSVAHLKNEQFF
- | TRBV5-1 | CASSFEGRLNTEAFF
- | TRBV7-2 | CASSLRGPSYEQYF
- | TRBV7-9 | CASSLDRELFF